This T cell receptor beta chain was captured by sequencing in a study of blood T cell repertoires in COVID-19. About the study: Both acute and convalescent COVID-19 samples were obtained from the United States, Italy and Spain. PBMCs, B-cell-depleted T cells, or T cells provided the cDNA or gDNA that made up the material.

Self-reported history from a screening survey and questionnaire set each donor's cohort. This CDR3 is 16 amino acids long. V was clipped by 0 bases and J by 3 bases; unmatched bases: 8. Germline CDR1 is LNHNV and CDR2 is YYDKDF (reference sequence). Per the study methods: Cell counts per sample came from amplifying reference gene primers. Assay used: immunoSEQ multiplex PCR; TCRdb lists only in-frame clones, some missing. Clone size and the V and J calls come from that table; the DNA yielded D and trimming. The profile covers about 360,000 clones, with roughly 90% appearing a single time and approximately 2.1% taken by the ten largest.

This sequence joins TRBV15 and TRBJ2-7; TRBD2 agrees at 7 bases. The source of this sequence is a woman aged 40 to 50 with acute COVID-19. The sequenced material came from PBMCs or T cells enriched from blood (not recorded which). The CDR3 DNA is TGTGCCACCAGCAGAGATGGGAGGGTGACCCGCTACGAGCAGTACTTC. Translation: CATSRDGRVTRYEQYF.